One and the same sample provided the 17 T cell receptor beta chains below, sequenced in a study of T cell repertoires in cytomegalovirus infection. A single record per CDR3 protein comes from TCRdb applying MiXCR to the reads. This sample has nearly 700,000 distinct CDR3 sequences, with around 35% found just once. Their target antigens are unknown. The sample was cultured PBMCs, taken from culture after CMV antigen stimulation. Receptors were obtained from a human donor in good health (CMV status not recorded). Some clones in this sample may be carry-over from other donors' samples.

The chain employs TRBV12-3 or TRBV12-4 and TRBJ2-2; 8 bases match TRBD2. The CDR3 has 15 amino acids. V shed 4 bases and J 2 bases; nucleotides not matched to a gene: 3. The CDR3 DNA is TGTGCCAGCAGTTCGGGGGGGGGCAACACCGGGGAGCTGTTTTTT. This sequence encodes CASSSGGGNTGELFF.

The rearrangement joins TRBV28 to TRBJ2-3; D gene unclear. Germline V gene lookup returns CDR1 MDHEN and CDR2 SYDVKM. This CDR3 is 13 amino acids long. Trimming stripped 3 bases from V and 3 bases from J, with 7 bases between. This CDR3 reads CASSFMVTDTQYF. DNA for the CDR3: TGTGCCAGCAGTTTTATGGTAACAGATACGCAGTATTTT. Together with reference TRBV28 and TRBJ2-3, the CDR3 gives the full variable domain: DVKVTQSSRYLVKRTGEKVFLECVQDMDHENMFWYRQDPGLGLRLIYFSYDVKMKEKGDIPEGYSVSREKKERFSLILESASTNQTSMYLCASSFMVTDTQYFGPGTRLTVL.

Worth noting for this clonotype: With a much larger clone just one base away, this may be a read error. CDR3: CASGLRPEVNEQFF. The DNA for the CDR3 is TGTGCCAGCGGCTTAAGGCCCGAGGTCAATGAGCAGTTCTTC. The rearrangement links TRBV7-2 to TRBJ2-1; D remains ambiguous. Per germline, CDR1 SGHTA and CDR2 FQGNSA. The CDR3 totals 14 residues.

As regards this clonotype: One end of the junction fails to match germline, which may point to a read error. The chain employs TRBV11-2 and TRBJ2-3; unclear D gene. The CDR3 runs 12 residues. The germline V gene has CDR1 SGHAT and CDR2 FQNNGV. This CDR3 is CTSSLLGDTQYF. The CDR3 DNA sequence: TGTACCAGCAGCTTACTTGGAGATACGCAGTATTTT.

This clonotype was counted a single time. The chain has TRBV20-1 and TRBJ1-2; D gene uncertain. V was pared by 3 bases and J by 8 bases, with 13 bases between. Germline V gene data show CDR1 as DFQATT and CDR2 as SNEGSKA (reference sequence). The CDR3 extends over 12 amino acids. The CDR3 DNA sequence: TGCAGTGCTAGTCCGCCGCCGGGCGGCTACACCTTC. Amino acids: CSASPPPGGYTF.

The CDR3 sequence: CASSPGTGGSEAFF. The CDR3 bases are TGTGCCAGCAGTCCCGGGACAGGGGGTTCGGAAGCTTTCTTT. This sequence joins TRBV2 and TRBJ1-1; TRBD1 aligns across 11 bases. Germline CDR1 and CDR2: SNHLY and FYNNEI. This CDR3 contains 14 residues. V gave up 5 bases and J gave up 8 bases; unmatched junction bases: 7.

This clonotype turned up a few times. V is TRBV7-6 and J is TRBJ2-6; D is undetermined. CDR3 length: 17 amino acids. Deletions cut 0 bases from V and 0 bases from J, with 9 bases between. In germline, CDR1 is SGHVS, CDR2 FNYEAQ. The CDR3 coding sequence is TGTGCCAGCAGCTTAGCAGCAGGTTCCTCTGGGGCCAACGTCCTGACTTTC. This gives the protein CASSLAAGSSGANVLTF.

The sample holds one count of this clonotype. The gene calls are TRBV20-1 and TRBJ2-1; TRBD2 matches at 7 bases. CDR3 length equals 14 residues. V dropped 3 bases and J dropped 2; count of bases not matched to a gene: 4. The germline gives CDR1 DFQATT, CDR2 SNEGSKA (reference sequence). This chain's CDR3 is CSASGGYPYNEQFF. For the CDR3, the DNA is TGCAGTGCTAGCGGGGGGTACCCCTACAATGAGCAGTTCTTC.

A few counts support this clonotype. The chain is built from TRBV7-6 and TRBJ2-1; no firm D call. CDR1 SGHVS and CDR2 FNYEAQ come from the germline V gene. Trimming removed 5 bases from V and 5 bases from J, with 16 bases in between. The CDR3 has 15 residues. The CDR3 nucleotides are TGTGCCAGCAGCCTCGGGTCAGCCCGACACAATGAGCAGTTCTTC. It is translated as CASSLGSARHNEQFF.

CDR3 DNA: TGCGCCAGCAGCTTGGATCCCGGACCCTCCTACGAGCAGTACTTC. Translating gives CASSLDPGPSYEQYF. The V gene is TRBV5-1, the J gene TRBJ2-7; D uncertain. The V gene's germline CDR1 is SGHRS and CDR2 YFSETQ. V lost 0 bases, J lost 0 bases, and 10 bases lay in between. The CDR3 extends over 15 amino acids.

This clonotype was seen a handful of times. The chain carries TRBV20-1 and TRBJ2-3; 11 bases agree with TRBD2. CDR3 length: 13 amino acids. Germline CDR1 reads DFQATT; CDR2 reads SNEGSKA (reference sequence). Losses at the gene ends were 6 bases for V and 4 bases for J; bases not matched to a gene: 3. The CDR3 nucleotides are TGCAGTGCCGGGACTAGCGGACCAGATACGCAGTATTTT. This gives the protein CSAGTSGPDTQYF.

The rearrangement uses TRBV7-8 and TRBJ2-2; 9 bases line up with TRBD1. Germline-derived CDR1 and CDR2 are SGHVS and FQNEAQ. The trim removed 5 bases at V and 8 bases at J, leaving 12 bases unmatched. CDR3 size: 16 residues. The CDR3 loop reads CASSVGTGTKPGELFF. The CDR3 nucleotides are TGTGCCAGCAGCGTGGGGACAGGGACAAAACCAGGGGAGCTGTTTTTT.

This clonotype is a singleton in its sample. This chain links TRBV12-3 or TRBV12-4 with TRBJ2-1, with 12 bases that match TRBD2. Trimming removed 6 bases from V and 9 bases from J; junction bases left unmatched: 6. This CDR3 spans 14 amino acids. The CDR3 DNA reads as TGTGCCAGCAGGGAGGGACTAGCGGGTGTTGAGCAGTTCTTC. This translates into CASREGLAGVEQFF.

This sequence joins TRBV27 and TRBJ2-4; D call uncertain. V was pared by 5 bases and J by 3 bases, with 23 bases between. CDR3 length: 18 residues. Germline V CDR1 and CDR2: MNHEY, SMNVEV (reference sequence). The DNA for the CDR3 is TGTGCCAGCAGTCCCTACCGGACCGCCAAATTCGGCAAAAACATTCAGTACTTC. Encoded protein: CASSPYRTAKFGKNIQYF.

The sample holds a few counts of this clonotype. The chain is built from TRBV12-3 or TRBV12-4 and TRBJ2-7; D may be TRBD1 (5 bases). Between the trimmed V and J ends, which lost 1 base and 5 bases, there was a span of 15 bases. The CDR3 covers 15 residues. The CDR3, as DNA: TGTGCCAGCAGTTTAGGACAGACAAACACCCACGAGCAGTACTTC. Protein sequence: CASSLGQTNTHEQYF.

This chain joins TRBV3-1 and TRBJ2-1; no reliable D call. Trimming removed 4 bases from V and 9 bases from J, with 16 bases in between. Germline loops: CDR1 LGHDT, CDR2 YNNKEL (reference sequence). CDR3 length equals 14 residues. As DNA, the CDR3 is TGTGCCAGCAGCCCTCGTCGACCCGGCCCTGAGCAGTTCTTC. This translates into CASSPRRPGPEQFF.

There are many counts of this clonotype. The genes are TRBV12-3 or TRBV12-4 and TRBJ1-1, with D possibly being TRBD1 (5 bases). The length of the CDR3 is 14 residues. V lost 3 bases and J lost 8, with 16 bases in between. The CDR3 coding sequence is TGTGCCAGCAGTTTGGGGGGAGGTGCTTCGGAAGCTTTCTTT. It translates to CASSLGGGASEAFF.